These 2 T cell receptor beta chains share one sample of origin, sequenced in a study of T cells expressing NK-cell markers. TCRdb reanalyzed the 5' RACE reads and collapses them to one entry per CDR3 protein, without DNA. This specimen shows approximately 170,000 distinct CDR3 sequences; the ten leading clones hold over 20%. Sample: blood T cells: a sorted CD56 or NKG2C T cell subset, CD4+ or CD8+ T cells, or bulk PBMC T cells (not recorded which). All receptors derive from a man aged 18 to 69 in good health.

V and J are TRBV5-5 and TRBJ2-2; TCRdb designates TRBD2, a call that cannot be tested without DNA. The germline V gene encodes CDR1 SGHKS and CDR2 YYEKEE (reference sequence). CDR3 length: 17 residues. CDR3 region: CASSLVEATENTGELFF.

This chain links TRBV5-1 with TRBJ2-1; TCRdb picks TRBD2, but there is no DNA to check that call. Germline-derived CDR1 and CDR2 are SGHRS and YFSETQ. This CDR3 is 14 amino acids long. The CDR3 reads CASTTGTSAVEQFF.